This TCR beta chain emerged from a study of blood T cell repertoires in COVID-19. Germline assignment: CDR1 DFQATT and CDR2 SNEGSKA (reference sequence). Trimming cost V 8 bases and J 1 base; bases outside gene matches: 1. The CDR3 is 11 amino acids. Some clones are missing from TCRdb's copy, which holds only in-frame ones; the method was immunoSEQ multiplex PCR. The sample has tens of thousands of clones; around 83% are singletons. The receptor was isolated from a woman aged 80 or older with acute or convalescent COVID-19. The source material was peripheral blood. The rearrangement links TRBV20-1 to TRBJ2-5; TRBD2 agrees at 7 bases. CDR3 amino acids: CSCGGQETQYF. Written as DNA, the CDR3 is TGCAGTTGCGGGGGCCAAGAGACCCAGTACTTC.